Sequencing of this TCR beta chain was carried out in a study of Tregs in tolerant kidney transplant recipients. Findings and caveats of the study: Tregs expanded with activated donor B cells seemed most donor-specific. This study did not directly address biological reproducibility. Findings come from small patient numbers and require larger validation.

This table comes from immunoSEQ multiplex PCR, and its TCRdb copy is limited to in-frame clones, with some not included. The sample contains roughly 250,000 clones, 80% to 85% of which appear only once. The count of this clone is one. Its antigen is not identified. Thawed PBMCs were FACS-sorted into unstimulated CD4+CD25+CD127- regulatory T cells, CD4+CD25- non-regulatory cells, CD4 and CD8 cells. The CDR3 contains 14 residues. Germline V lookup: CDR1 SGHRS, CDR2 YFSETQ. V lost 4 bases to trimming and J lost 0 bases, with 9 bases between them. The TCR originated in a human donor in good health. Sequences were obtained from CD4+ T cells from blood. J is TRBJ2-3 and V is TRBV5-1, with a weak D call TRBD1 (5 bases). The CDR3 loop reads CASSIGQSTDTQYF. The CDR3 nucleotides are TGCGCCAGCAGCATAGGACAAAGCACAGATACGCAGTATTTT.